This entry lists 9 T cell receptor beta chains sequenced from one sample in a study of shared clonotypes between healthy human individuals. The data were produced by immunoSEQ multiplex PCR, yet TCRdb's version contains in-frame clones alone and is incomplete. This table holds over a million clones, around three quarters found once. The sequencing input was memory CD4+ T cells from PBMCs. Specified subset: CD45RA-negative fraction. The receptors originated from a man aged 18 to 29 in good health. Some clones in this sample may be carry-over from other donors' samples.

Concerning this clone: This clone may be a read error of a much larger clone one base away. This chain's CDR3 is CASSPEINYGYTF. CDR3 bases: TGTGCCAGCTCACCAGAGATTAACTATGGCTACACCTTC. The rearrangement uses TRBV18 and TRBJ1-2; D unclear. Germline CDR1 KGHSH, CDR2 LQKENI. With 2 bases removed from V and 1 base from J, the gap between germline ends came to 5 bases. This CDR3 region has 13 residues.

The V gene is TRBV5-4, the J gene TRBJ2-1, with D maybe TRBD1 (6 bases). The CDR3 has 15 amino acids. V gave up 2 bases and J gave up 0 bases, with 9 bases separating them. CDR1 and CDR2 from the germline V gene are SGHNT and YYREEE (reference sequence). The CDR3 sequence is CASSLAGDSYNEQFF. The CDR3 DNA reads as TGTGCCAGCAGCTTAGCAGGGGACTCCTACAATGAGCAGTTCTTC.

The CDR3 DNA reads TGTGCCAGCAAGCGGGAGGGTAACCAAGAGACCCAGTACTTC. Translating gives CASKREGNQETQYF. The chain joins TRBV2 to TRBJ2-5; TRBD2 matches at 10 bases. The V gene's germline CDR1 is SNHLY and CDR2 FYNNEI. The CDR3 has 14 residues. With V trimmed by 7 bases and J by 0 bases, 2 bases remained unmatched.

The chain's CDR3 is CASTPFGNPGELFF. DNA for the CDR3: TGCGCCAGCACCCCATTCGGTAACCCCGGGGAGCTGTTTTTT. The chain has TRBV5-1 and TRBJ2-2; D not resolved. In germline, CDR1 is SGHRS, CDR2 YFSETQ. V was pared by 6 bases and J by 6 bases, with 15 bases between. This CDR3 has 14 amino acids.

For this clone: The likely explanation is a read error, given a far larger clone one base away. Other DNA variants within this sample encode the same CDR3. This chain links TRBV7-9 with TRBJ2-3; D unclear. CDR3 length equals 14 residues. Per germline, CDR1 SEHNR and CDR2 FQNEAQ (reference sequence). V lost 1 base and J lost 2, with 7 bases in between. This chain's CDR3 is CASSLDGNTDTQYF. The CDR3, as DNA: TGTGCCAGCAGCTTAGATGGCAACACAGATACGCAGTATTTT.

J is TRBJ1-1 and V is TRBV7-2, with a weak D call TRBD1 (6 bases). The CDR3 is made up of 14 amino acids. Trimming stripped 3 bases from V and 6 bases from J, with 14 bases between. Germline lookup yields CDR1 SGHTA and CDR2 FQGNSA. The CDR3 coding sequence is TGTGCCAGCAGCTTTAGTCCCCGGACAGCTGAAGCTTTCTTT. It codes for CASSFSPRTAEAFF.

A remark on this clone: Other DNA sequences from this sample encode an identical CDR3 as well. The rearrangement uses TRBV18 and TRBJ1-5; D uncertain. The length of the CDR3 is 12 residues. The germline CDR1 and CDR2 sequences are KGHSH and LQKENI. The V end was cut by 8 bases, the J end by 4 bases, with 9 bases between. CDR3 protein: CASRTENQPQHF. In nucleotides, the CDR3 is TGTGCCAGCCGCACAGAGAATCAGCCCCAGCATTTT.

This clone has just a few counts. This chain connects TRBV28 to TRBJ2-1; 10 positions match TRBD2. Trimming removed 10 bases from V and 3 bases from J; junction bases left unmatched: 12. CDR1 is MDHEN and CDR2 is SYDVKM in the germline V gene. The CDR3 extends over 16 amino acids. CDR3 nucleotides: TGTGCCACCACCACCCCAGCGGGAGGGAGCTACAATGAGCAGTTCTTC. Its translation is CATTTPAGGSYNEQFF.

The chain uses TRBV7-2 and TRBJ1-2; D uncertain. The CDR3 loop spans 14 amino acids. Germline CDR1 is SGHTA and CDR2 is FQGNSA. V lost 5 bases to trimming and J lost 7 bases, with 17 bases between them. The CDR3 loop reads CASSPPRPRGGYTF. The DNA for the CDR3 is TGTGCCAGCAGCCCCCCCAGGCCCCGGGGTGGCTACACCTTC.